This T cell receptor beta chain was identified in a study of cytomegalovirus exposure and HLA in healthy donors. Across the study: Of the donors genotyped, several hundred in all, 75% to 85% fell in the Caucasian-associated ancestry cluster. Notes on the study in general: Cytomegalovirus status, reportedly, was diagnosed with high specificity and sensitivity by the classifier. Common viral pathogens seemed, in a later analysis, to connect with several of the most significant clusters. Sequence variants that were highly shared formed a cluster that was likely a sequencing artifact.

The PCR employed 60 Vbeta primers together with 13 Jbeta primers. Data came from immunoSEQ multiplex PCR; TCRdb stores just in-frame clones and leaves some out. The sample comprises about 130,000 clones, around four fifths of which are singletons, and under 1.5% rests with the top ten. The CDR3 loop spans 14 amino acids. V lost 0 bases and J lost 12; bases outside the gene matches: 10. Germline V gene lookup returns CDR1 GTSNPN and CDR2 SVGIG (reference sequence). Of note for this clone: The antigen is unknown.

The sequence came from a female donor in good health and CMV-seronegative. The chain recombines TRBV30 with TRBJ2-1, with 8 bases fitting TRBD2. The sequenced sample was PBMCs. The CDR3 loop reads CAWSVAGEGPLQFF. Written as DNA, the CDR3 is TGTGCCTGGAGTGTAGCGGGAGAAGGACCCTTGCAGTTCTTC.